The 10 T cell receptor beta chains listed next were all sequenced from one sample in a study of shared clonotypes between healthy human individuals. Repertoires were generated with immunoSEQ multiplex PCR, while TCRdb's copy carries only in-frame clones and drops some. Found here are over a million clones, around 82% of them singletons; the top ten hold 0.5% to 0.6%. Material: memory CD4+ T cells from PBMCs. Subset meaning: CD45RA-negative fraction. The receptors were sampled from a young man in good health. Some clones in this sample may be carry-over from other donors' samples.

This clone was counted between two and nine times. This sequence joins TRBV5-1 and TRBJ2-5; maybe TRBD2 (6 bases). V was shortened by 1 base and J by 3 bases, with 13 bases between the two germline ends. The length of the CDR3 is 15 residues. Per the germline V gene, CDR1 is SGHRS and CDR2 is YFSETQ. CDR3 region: CASSLQPRREETQYF. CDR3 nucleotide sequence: TGCGCCAGCAGCTTGCAACCCCGGAGGGAAGAGACCCAGTACTTC.

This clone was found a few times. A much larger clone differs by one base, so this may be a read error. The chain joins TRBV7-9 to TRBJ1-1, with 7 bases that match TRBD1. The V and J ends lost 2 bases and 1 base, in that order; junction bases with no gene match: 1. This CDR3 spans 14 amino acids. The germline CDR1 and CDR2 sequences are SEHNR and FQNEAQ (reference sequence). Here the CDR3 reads CASSLQGGNTEAFF. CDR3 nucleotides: TGTGCCAGCAGCTTACAGGGGGGGAACACTGAAGCTTTCTTT. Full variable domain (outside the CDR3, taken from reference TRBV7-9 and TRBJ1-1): DTGVSQNPRHKITKRGQNVTFRCDPISEHNRLYWYRQTLGQGPEFLTYFQNEAQLEKSRLLSDRFSAERPKGSFSTLEIQRTEQGDSAMYLCASSLQGGNTEAFFGQGTRLTVV.

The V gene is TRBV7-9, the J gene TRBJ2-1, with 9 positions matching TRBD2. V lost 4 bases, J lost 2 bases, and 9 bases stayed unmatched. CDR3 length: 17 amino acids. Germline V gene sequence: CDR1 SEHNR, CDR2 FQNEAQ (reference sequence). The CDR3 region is CASSSLSSSGTYNEQFF. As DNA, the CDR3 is TGTGCCAGCAGCTCACTTAGTTCTAGCGGGACCTACAATGAGCAGTTCTTC. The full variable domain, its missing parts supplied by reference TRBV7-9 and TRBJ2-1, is DTGVSQNPRHKITKRGQNVTFRCDPISEHNRLYWYRQTLGQGPEFLTYFQNEAQLEKSRLLSDRFSAERPKGSFSTLEIQRTEQGDSAMYLCASSSLSSSGTYNEQFFGPGTRLTVL.

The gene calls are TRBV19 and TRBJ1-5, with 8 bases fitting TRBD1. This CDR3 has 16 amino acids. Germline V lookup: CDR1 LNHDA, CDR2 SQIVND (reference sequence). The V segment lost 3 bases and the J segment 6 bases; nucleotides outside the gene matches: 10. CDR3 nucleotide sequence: TGTGCCAGTAGTATTAACGCAGGGGGCGCCGGTCAGCCCCAGCATTTT. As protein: CASSINAGGAGQPQHF. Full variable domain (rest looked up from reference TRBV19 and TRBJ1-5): DGGITQSPKYLFRKEGQNVTLSCEQNLNHDAMYWYRQDPGQGLRLIYYSQIVNDFQKGDIAEGYSVSREKKESFPLTVTSAQKNPTAFYLCASSINAGGAGQPQHFGDGTRLSIL.

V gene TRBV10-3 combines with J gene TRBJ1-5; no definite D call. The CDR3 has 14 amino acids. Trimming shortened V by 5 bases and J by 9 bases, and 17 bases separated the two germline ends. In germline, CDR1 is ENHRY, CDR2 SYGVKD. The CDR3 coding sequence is TGTGCCATCAGTCCTTCGACTAGTAACGGGCCCCAGCATTTT. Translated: CAISPSTSNGPQHF.

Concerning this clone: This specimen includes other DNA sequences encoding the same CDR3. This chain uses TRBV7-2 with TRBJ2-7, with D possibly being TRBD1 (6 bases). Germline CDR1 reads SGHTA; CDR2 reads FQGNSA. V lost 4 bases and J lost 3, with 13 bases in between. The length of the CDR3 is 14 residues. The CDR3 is CASSSDRWSYEQYF. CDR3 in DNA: TGTGCCAGCAGCTCCGACAGGTGGAGCTACGAGCAGTACTTC.

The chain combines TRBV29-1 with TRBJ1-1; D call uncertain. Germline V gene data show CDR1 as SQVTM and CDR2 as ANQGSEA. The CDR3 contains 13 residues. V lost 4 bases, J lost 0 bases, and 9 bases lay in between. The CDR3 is CSVVSQLNTEAFF. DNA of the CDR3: TGCAGCGTTGTATCACAGCTGAACACTGAAGCTTTCTTT.

The DNA for the CDR3 is TGTGCCAGCAGTTCCCATAATGACGCGGACCTCGGAGGCTACACCTTC. Its protein product is CASSSHNDADLGGYTF. The chain couples TRBV27 to TRBJ1-2; D call uncertain. Per germline, CDR1 MNHEY and CDR2 SMNVEV (reference sequence). The CDR3 consists of 16 residues. With 4 bases removed from V and 8 bases from J, the gap between germline ends came to 23 bases.

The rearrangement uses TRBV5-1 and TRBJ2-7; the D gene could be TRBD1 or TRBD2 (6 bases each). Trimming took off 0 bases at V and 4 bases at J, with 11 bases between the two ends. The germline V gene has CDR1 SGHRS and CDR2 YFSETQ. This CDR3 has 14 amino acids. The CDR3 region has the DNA TGCGCCAGCAGCTTGGCGGTAGGGGGGTACGAGCAGTACTTC. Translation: CASSLAVGGYEQYF.

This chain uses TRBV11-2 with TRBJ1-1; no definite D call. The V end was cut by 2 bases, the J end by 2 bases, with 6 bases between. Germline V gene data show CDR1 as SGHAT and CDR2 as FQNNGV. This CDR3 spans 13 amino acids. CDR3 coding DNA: TGTGCCAGCAGCTTATTATATAACACTGAAGCTTTCTTT. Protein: CASSLLYNTEAFF.